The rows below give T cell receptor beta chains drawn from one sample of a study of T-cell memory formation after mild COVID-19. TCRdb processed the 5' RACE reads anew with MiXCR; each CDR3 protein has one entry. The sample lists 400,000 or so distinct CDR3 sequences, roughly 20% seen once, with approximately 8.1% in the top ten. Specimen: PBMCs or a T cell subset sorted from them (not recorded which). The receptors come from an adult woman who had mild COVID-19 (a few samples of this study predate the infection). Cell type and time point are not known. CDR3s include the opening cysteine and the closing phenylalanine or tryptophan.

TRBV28	CASSLRQSGADTQYF
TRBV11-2	CASSLVFSGPSALFF
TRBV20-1	CSASPSPGTDTQYF
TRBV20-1	CSASLRDEGLYEQYF
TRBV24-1	CATKASMGEQFF
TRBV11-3	CASSLAHGNNSPLHF
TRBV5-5	CASSLRRQGSNTEAFF
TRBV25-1	CASSVGQVSGNTIYF
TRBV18	CASSSSEEQYF
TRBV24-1	CATSDLRTYEQYF
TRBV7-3	CASSPQGPGTEAFF
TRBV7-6	CASSFSLRANYGYTF
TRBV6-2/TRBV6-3	CASSYQDRRGEQYF
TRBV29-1	CSVDRQRSGTEAFF
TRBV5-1	CASSPGTGETQYF
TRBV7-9	CASSPRGAYEQYF
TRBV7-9	CASSLVASEQYF
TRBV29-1	CSVTALVYGYTF